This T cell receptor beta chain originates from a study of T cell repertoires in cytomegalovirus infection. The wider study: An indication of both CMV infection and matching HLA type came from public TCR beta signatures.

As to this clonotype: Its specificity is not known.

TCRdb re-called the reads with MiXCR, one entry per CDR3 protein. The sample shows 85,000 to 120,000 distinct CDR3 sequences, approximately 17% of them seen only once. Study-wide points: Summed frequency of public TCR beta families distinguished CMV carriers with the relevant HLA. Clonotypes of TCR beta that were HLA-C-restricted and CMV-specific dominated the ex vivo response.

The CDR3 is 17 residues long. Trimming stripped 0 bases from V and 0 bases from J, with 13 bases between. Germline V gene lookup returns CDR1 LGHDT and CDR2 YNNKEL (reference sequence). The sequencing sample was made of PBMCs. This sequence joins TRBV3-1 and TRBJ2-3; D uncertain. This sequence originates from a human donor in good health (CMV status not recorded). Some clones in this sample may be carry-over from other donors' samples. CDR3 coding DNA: TGTGCCAGCAGCCAAGATAGAGGCAGGAGAAGCACAGATACGCAGTATTTT. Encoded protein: CASSQDRGRRSTDTQYF.